This T cell receptor (beta chain) was found in a study of blood T cell repertoires in COVID-19. Libraries were prepared by immunoSEQ multiplex PCR; TCRdb keeps only in-frame clonotypes and omits some of them. The sample includes around 150,000 clones, about 83% of them seen just once. CDR1 is SGHTA and CDR2 is FQGNSA in the germline V gene. V was pared by 6 bases and J by 4 bases, with 10 bases between. The CDR3 runs to 12 residues. This TCR derives from a man aged 55 to 70 with acute or convalescent COVID-19. The chain couples TRBV7-2 to TRBJ2-7, with D perhaps TRBD1 (5 bases). The material sequenced was peripheral blood. This chain's CDR3 is CASSSTGYEQYF. CDR3 nucleotide sequence: TGTGCCAGCAGTTCTACAGGTTACGAGCAGTACTTC. The variable domain in full, completed from reference TRBV7-2 and TRBJ2-7, reads GAGVSQSPSNKVTEKGKDVELRCDPISGHTALYWYRQSLGQGLEFLIYFQGNSAPDKSGLPSDRFSAERTGGSVSTLTIQRTQQEDSAVYLCASSSTGYEQYFGPGTRLTVT.